This paragraph covers one T cell receptor beta chain sequence. Per the original data handling: Estimation of nucleated cell counts relied on the amplification of reference gene primers. Repertoires were generated with immunoSEQ multiplex PCR, while TCRdb's copy carries only in-frame clones and drops some. V, J and clone size were drawn from that table, and D and trimming were deduced from the DNA. Among under 150,000 clones, about 80% were seen once, and the ten largest hold approximately 5.8%. The data were taken from a study of blood T cell repertoires in COVID-19. In the study overall: Samples taken during acute and convalescent COVID-19 were collected in the United States, Italy and Spain. Sample material is recorded as cDNA or gDNA derived from T cells, B-cell-depleted T cells, or PBMCs.

Germline V lookup: CDR1 SQVTM, CDR2 ANQGSEA. The trim removed 5 bases at V and 7 bases at J, leaving 6 bases unmatched. The length of the CDR3 is 13 residues. The rearrangement links TRBV29-1 to TRBJ2-2, with 8 nucleotides matching TRBD1. This clonotype originated in a human donor in a cohort sampled during active COVID-19. The material sequenced was peripheral blood. The CDR3 region is CSVRTGQGGELFF. Here the CDR3 DNA reads TGCAGCGTTCGGACAGGGCAAGGCGGGGAGCTGTTTTTT.